The T cell receptor beta chain described here comes from a study of T cell responses to AZD1222 COVID-19 vaccine. This clone was picked up a small number of times. Produced via immunoSEQ multiplex PCR; TCRdb's table is partial and in-frame only. In the table there are roughly 100,000 clones, around 87% of which are singletons. The sequence derives from an adult in good health. The sequencing used peripheral blood, collected on day 0 of AZD1222 vaccination.

CDR3 sequence reads: CASSSRVGDSNEKLFF. In nucleotides, the CDR3 is TGTGCCAGCAGCTCGAGGGTCGGGGATTCAAATGAAAAACTGTTTTTT. The chain couples TRBV7-2 to TRBJ1-4; D uncertain. V was shortened by 4 bases and J by 5 bases, with 17 bases between the two germline ends. This CDR3 contains 16 residues. Germline V gene data show CDR1 as SGHTA and CDR2 as FQGNSA.